What follows describes a single TCR beta chain. The data were taken from a study of shared clonotypes between healthy human individuals. The repertoire was sequenced with immunoSEQ multiplex PCR; TCRdb's copy has only in-frame clones and lacks some. Of around 2.1 million clones in the sample, just over 90% were seen once. The germline gives CDR1 SGDLS, CDR2 YYNGEE. This CDR3 contains 16 residues. V gave up 0 bases and J gave up 2 bases, with 12 bases separating them. Naive CD8 cells lacked CD45RO, underwent positive selection for CCR7 and left out terminally differentiated effector memory CD45RA+ cells.

The source of this sequence is a young man in good health. Some clones in this sample may be carry-over from other donors' samples. This rearrangement joins TRBV9 to TRBJ2-1; D may be TRBD2 (6 bases). Sequenced input: naive CD8+ T cells from PBMCs. DNA of the CDR3: TGTGCCAGCAGCGTAGCTGGCGGGAACCCCTACAATGAGCAGTTCTTC. The encoded protein is CASSVAGGNPYNEQFF.